Sequencing of this T cell receptor beta chain was carried out in a study of neurological immune-mediated disorders (dated 2019 in TCRdb). Broadly, across the study: Peripheral blood TCR-beta repertoires from HTLV-I-associated myelopathy (HAM/TSP) patients, multiple sclerosis patients and healthy controls were compared by UMI-based sequencing. Longitudinal samples, technical triplicates and paired sorted CD4+ and CD8+ T-cell subsets, alongside PBMC samples, were included among the 106 TCR-beta libraries. The cohort included about 70 subjects: approximately 14 with HAM/TSP, around 35 with multiple sclerosis, and 20 or so healthy controls. What the study reported, not specific to this receptor: TCR clonal expansion was greatest in HAM/TSP patients and smallest in MS patients, who ranked below even healthy controls. Across subjects, expanded clones never shared an identical CDR3 amino acid sequence, which suggests that the TCR-beta repertoires in every group were private.

This clonotype was observed at least ten times. Its target antigen remains unknown. It has no much larger one-base neighbor in the sample; base qualities were not kept. The germline V gene yields SGHRS for CDR1 and YFSETQ for CDR2. The CDR3 starts with the cysteine, ends with the phenylalanine, and has 17 residues. Only the CDR3 portion is preserved as DNA: 51 bases, with reading frame beginning at the first base. After removal of 4 bases from V and 9 bases from J, the junction retains 18 bases not matched to a gene. To synthesize cDNA, template-switch 5'RACE was performed with a primer carrying a 10-nucleotide random unique molecular identifier so that each TCR transcript was tagged. Every sequencing run yielded over 180 million TCR-beta sequences covering 15-18 subjects. The RNeasy kit was used for extraction of total RNA. TCR-beta VDJ regions were amplified with primers for the TCR constant region and the 5'RACE anchor, using the KAPA Real-time Library Amplification kit. A first PCR added sample indexes and Illumina adaptors, and a second PCR then raised library yield. After Ampure bead purification, the roughly 650 bp TCR product was size-selected on a 2% E-gel SizeSelection system. Library quality was checked on a Bioanalyzer, concentration was measured with Qubit, and libraries were quantified with the Kapa Library Quantification kit before pooling. An Illumina HiSeq 2500 sequenced the libraries paired-end 2 x 150 bp. To increase sequence diversity, roughly 24-32% phiX was spiked into each library pool. The source study handled its data this way. The quality-filtered reads were processed with the UMI-based MiGEC pipeline, whose error correction step removed more than 85% of the raw TCR sequences. VDJ genes were aligned to IMGT germline references, and each clonotype was defined by a unique CDR3 amino acid sequence together with V-J genes. VDJtools evaluated clonal expansion, Shannon diversity and CDR3 relatedness (CalcPairwiseDistances, ClusterSamples); CLCbio workbench built phylogenetic trees. Clones with at least 8 unique UMIs were defined as expanded, with this threshold being based on coefficient-of-variation modelling across technical triplicates. In TCRdb, the public reads were trimmed at Q25 with fastp and aligned with MiXCR, with productive beta chains retained. Entries are consolidated by CDR3 protein sequence, retaining the most common genes and DNA. TCRdb's processing, not the authors' own work, is the source of the V and J calls. The sample table shows roughly 50,000 distinct CDR3 sequences, and roughly an eighth are seen once. Roughly 10% of the sample lies in the top ten.

For the unsorted PBMC libraries, 2 million PBMCs were stored in RNAlater at -80 degrees C until RNA extraction and were used to generate the libraries. PBMCs were separated from peripheral blood using Ficoll-Hypaque density gradient centrifugation and then cryopreserved in liquid nitrogen. The receptor was isolated from a woman in her sixties or seventies with HTLV-1-associated myelopathy (HAM/TSP). The sequenced sample was PBMCs. Recombination joined TRBV5-1 with TRBJ2-7; TRBD2 fits 11 bases in the junction. The CDR3 loop reads CASSESSTLAGALGQYF. The DNA sequence is given as TGCGCCAGCAGCGAATCCTCAACACTAGCGGGGGCCCTCGGGCAGTACTTC.